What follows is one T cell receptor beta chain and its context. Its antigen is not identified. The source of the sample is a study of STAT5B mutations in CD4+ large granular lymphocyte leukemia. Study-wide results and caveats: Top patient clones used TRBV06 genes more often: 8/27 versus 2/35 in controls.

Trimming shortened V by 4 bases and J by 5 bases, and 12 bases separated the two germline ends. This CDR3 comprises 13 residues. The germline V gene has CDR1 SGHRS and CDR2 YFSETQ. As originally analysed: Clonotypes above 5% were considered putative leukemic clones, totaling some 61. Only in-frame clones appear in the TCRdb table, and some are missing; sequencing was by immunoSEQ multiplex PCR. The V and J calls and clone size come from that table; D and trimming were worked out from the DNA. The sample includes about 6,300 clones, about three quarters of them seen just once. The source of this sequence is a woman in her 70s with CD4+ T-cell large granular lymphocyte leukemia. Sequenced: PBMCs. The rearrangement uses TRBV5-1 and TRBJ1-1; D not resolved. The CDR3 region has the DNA TGCGCCAGCAGCCTCCCCCCTTGGACTGAAGCTTTCTTT. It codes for CASSLPPWTEAFF.